The present T cell receptor beta chain was sequenced within a study of blood T cell repertoires in COVID-19. Germline CDR1 and CDR2: SGDLS and YYNGEE. The CDR3 length is 15 residues. Trimming removed 3 bases from V and 3 bases from J; junction bases left unmatched: 5. In the authors' workflow: Amplification of reference gene primers provided the estimated nucleated cell counts. This table comes from immunoSEQ multiplex PCR, and its TCRdb copy is limited to in-frame clones, with some not included. From that table come the V and J calls and clone size; the DNA was used to work out D and trimming. The table lists around 140,000 clones, around 78% of them singletons.

The clonotype comes from a woman older than 75 with active or convalescent COVID-19. Sequenced: peripheral blood. The chain has TRBV9 and TRBJ2-3; TRBD2 matches 9 bases. CDR3 sequence: CASSAGLAGTDTQYF. The CDR3 DNA sequence: TGTGCCAGCAGCGCGGGACTAGCCGGGACAGATACGCAGTATTTT.